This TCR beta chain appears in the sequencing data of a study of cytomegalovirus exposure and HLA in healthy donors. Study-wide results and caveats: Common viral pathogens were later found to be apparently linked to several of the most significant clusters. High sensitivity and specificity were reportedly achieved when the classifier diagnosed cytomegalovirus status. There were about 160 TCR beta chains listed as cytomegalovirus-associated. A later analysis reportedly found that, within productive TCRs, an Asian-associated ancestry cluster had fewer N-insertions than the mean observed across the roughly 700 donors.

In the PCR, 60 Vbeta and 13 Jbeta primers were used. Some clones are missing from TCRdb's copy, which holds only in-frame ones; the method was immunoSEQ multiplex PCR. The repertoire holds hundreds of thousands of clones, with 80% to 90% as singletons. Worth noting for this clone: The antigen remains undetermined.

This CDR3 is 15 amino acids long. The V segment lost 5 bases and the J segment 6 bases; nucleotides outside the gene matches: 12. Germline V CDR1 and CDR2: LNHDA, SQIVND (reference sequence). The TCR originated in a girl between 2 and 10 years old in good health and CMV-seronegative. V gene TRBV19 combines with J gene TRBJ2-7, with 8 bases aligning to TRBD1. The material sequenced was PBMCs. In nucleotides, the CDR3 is TGTGCCAGTAGTTCGGCGGGGACAGGAACTTTCGAGCAGTACTTC. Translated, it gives CASSSAGTGTFEQYF. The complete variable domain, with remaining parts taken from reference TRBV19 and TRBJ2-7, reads DGGITQSPKYLFRKEGQNVTLSCEQNLNHDAMYWYRQDPGQGLRLIYYSQIVNDFQKGDIAEGYSVSREKKESFPLTVTSAQKNPTAFYLCASSSAGTGTFEQYFGPGTRLTVT.